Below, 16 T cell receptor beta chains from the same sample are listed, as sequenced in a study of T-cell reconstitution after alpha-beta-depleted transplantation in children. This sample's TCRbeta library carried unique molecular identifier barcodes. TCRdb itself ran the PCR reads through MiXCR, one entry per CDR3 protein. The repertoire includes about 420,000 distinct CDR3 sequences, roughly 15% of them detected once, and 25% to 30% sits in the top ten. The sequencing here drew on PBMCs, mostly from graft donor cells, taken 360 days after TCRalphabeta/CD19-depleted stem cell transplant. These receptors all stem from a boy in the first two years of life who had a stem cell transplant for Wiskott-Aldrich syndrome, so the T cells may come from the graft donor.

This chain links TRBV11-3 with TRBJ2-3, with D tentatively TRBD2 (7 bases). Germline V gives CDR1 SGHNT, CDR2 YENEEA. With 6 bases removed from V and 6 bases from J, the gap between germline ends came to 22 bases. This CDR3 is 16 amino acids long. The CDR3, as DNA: TGTGCCAGCAGTCCCTCAGGGCGGGGGCCGAGGGATACGCAGTATTTT. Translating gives CASSPSGRGPRDTQYF. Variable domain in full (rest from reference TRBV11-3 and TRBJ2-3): EAGVVQSPRYKIIEKKQPVAFWCNPISGHNTLYWYLQNLGQGPELLIRYENEEAVDDSQLPKDRFSAERLKGVDSTLKIQPAELGDSAVYLCASSPSGRGPRDTQYFGPGTRLTVL.

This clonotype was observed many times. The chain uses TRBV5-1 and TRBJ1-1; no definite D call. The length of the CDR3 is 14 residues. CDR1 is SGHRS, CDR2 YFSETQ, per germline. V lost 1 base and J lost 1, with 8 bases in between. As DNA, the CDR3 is TGCGCCAGCAGCTTGTCCTGGAGGAACACTGAAGCTTTCTTT. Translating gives CASSLSWRNTEAFF.

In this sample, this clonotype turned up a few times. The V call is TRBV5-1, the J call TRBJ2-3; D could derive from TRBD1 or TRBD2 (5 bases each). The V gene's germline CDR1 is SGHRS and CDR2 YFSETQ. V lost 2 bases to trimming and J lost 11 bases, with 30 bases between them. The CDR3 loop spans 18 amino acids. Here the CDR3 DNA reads TGCGCCAGCAGCTTCGGGGTTGGGGTCCATAGCTGCTGTGGACAGCAGTATTTT. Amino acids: CASSFGVGVHSCCGQQYF.

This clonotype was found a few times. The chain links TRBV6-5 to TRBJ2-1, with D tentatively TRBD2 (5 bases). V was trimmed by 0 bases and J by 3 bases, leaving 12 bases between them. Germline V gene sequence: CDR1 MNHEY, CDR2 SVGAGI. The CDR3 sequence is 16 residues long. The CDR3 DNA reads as TGTGCCAGCAGTTACTCGGACTCCGGCCTCTACAATGAGCAGTTCTTC. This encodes CASSYSDSGLYNEQFF.

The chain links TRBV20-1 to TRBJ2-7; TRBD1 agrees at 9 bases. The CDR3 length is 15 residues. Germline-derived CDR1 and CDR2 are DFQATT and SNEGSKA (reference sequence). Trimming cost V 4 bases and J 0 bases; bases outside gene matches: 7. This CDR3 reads CSAIYRGLPSYEQYF. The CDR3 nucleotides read TGCAGTGCTATATACAGGGGGCTGCCCTCCTACGAGCAGTACTTC.

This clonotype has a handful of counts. The CDR3 loop reads CASIGRERGYTF. DNA for the CDR3: TGTGCCAGCATAGGCAGGGAACGCGGCTACACCTTC. This chain links TRBV2 with TRBJ1-2, with D tentatively TRBD1 (5 bases). The CDR3 is 12 residues long. Trimming stripped 7 bases from V and 8 bases from J, with 14 bases between. CDR1 and CDR2 (germline): SNHLY, FYNNEI.

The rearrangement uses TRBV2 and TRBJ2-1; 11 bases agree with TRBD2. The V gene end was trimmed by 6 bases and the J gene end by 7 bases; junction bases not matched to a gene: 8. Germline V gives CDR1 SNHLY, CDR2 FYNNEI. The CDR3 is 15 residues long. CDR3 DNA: TGTGCCAGCAGCGCCGGGACTAGCGGTCAAAATGAGCAGTTCTTC. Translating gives CASSAGTSGQNEQFF.

The CDR3 region has the DNA TGTGCCAGCAGTTACCAGCGGGCAGGGAACGAGCAGTACTTC. It yields the protein CASSYQRAGNEQYF. The chain couples TRBV6-5 to TRBJ2-7; D may be TRBD2 (6 bases). Germline loops: CDR1 MNHEY, CDR2 SVGAGI. V was clipped by 2 bases and J by 5 bases, with 13 bases between them. The CDR3 totals 14 residues.

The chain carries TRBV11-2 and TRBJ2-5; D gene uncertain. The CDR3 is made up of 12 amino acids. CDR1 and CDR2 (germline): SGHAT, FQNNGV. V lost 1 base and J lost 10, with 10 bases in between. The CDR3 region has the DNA TGTGCCAGCAGCTTAGTTGAAGAGGACCAGTACTTC. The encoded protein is CASSLVEEDQYF.

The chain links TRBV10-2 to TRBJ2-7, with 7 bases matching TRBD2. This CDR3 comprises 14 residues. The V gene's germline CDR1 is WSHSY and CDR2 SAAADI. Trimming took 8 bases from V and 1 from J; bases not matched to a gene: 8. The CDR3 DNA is TGCGCCAGCGGGAGGACTAGTTTTTCCTACGAGCAGTACTTC. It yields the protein CASGRTSFSYEQYF.

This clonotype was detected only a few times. The CDR3 is CAISEPIQGRAKNIQYF. The CDR3 DNA follows: TGTGCCATCAGTGAGCCCATTCAGGGGAGGGCCAAAAACATTCAGTACTTC. The chain joins TRBV10-3 to TRBJ2-4; D could derive from TRBD1 or TRBD2 (6 bases each). CDR1 and CDR2 from the germline V gene are ENHRY and SYGVKD. V lost 2 bases, J lost 1 base, and 15 bases lay in between. The CDR3 has 17 amino acids.

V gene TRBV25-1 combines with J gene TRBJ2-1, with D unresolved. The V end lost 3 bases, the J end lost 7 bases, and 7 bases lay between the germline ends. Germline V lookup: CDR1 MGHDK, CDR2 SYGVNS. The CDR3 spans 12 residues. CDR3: CASSDLGNEQFF. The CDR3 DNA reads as TGTGCCAGCAGTGATTTGGGGAATGAGCAGTTCTTC.

Written as DNA, the CDR3 is TGTGCCAGCAGCTCGGGGCCTGGGCGTAAAGGGAGCACCGGGGAGCTGTTTTTT. Protein sequence: CASSSGPGRKGSTGELFF. The chain couples TRBV5-4 to TRBJ2-2; perhaps D is TRBD1 or TRBD2 (5 bases each). The germline V gene encodes CDR1 SGHNT and CDR2 YYREEE (reference sequence). V was trimmed by 3 bases and J by 4 bases, leaving 22 bases between them. CDR3 length: 18 residues.

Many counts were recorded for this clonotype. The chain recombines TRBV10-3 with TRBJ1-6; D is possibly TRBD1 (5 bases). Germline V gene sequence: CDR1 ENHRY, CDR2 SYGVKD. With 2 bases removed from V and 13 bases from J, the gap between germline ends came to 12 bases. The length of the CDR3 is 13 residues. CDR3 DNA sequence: TGTGCCATCAGTGAGACAGGTTTTGTCCCCCTCCACTTT. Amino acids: CAISETGFVPLHF.

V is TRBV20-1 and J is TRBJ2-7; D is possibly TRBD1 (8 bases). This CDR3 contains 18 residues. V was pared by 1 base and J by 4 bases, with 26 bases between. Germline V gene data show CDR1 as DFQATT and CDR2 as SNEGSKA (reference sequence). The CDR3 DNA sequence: TGCAGTGCTAGAGTCTTCTGGGGAAAAAAACAGGGGGGGTACGAGCAGTACTTC. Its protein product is CSARVFWGKKQGGYEQYF.

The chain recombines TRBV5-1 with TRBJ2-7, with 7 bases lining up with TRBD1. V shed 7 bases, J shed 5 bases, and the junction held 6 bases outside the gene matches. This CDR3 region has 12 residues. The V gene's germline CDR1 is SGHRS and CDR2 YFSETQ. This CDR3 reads CASGRGMHEQYF. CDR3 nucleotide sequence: TGCGCCAGCGGCAGGGGGATGCACGAGCAGTACTTC. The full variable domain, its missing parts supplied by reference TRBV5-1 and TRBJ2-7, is KAGVTQTPRYLIKTRGQQVTLSCSPISGHRSVSWYQQTPGQGLQFLFEYFSETQRNKGNFPGRFSGRQFSNSRSEMNVSTLELGDSALYLCASGRGMHEQYFGPGTRLTVT.